The 5 T cell receptor beta chains in this list originate from one sample, sequenced in a study of identical twins. MiXCR, run by TCRdb on the 5' RACE reads, gives a single entry per CDR3 protein. This table holds about 690,000 distinct CDR3 sequences, over 20% found once. This same sample was also taken into another study, of T cells expressing NK-cell markers.

Sequencing used PBMCs. All receptors derive from a woman in her late teens or twenties in good health.

The chain joins TRBV20-1 to TRBJ2-3; 7 bases map to TRBD2. The V segment lost 4 bases and the J segment 6 bases; nucleotides outside the gene matches: 7. Germline V CDR1 and CDR2: DFQATT, SNEGSKA (reference sequence). CDR3 size: 13 residues. The DNA for the CDR3 is TGCAGTGCTAATGGGGGGGTCGGGGATACGCAGTATTTT. Protein product: CSANGGVGDTQYF.

The CDR3 here is CASSLGPGAQYF. Written as DNA, the CDR3 is TGTGCCAGCTCCCTTGGGCCAGGGGCGCAGTACTTC. The chain employs TRBV12-3 or TRBV12-4 and TRBJ2-7, with D maybe TRBD1 (6 bases). V was shortened by 8 bases and J by 9 bases, with 17 bases between the two germline ends. This CDR3 is 12 amino acids long.

The sample holds a few counts of this clonotype. This chain uses TRBV2 with TRBJ2-1, with a weak D call TRBD2 (6 bases). V shed 10 bases and J shed 5 bases, with 15 bases lying between them. This CDR3 is 13 amino acids long. The germline CDR1 and CDR2 sequences are SNHLY and FYNNEI. The CDR3 spells CATRVGGNNEQFF. The CDR3 region has the DNA TGTGCCACCCGTGTCGGGGGAAACAATGAGCAGTTCTTC.

This clonotype appeared a few times. The chain carries TRBV24-1 and TRBJ2-5, with TRBD1 matching 8 bases. The V segment lost 4 bases and the J segment 4 bases; nucleotides outside the gene matches: 7. Looked up from germline, CDR1 is KGHDR and CDR2 is SFDVKD. This CDR3 has 15 residues. For the CDR3, the DNA is TGTGCCACCAGTGACCCGGGACAGGCTGGAGAGACCCAGTACTTC. Its protein product is CATSDPGQAGETQYF.

The chain is built from TRBV20-1 and TRBJ1-1; 7 positions agree with TRBD1. The junction had 8 bases not matched to a gene; V was cut back by 3 bases and J by 4 bases. The CDR3 runs to 14 residues. The germline gives CDR1 DFQATT, CDR2 SNEGSKA (reference sequence). The CDR3 region is CSASQGVLGTEAFF. For the CDR3, the DNA is TGCAGTGCTAGCCAGGGGGTGTTGGGCACTGAAGCTTTCTTT.